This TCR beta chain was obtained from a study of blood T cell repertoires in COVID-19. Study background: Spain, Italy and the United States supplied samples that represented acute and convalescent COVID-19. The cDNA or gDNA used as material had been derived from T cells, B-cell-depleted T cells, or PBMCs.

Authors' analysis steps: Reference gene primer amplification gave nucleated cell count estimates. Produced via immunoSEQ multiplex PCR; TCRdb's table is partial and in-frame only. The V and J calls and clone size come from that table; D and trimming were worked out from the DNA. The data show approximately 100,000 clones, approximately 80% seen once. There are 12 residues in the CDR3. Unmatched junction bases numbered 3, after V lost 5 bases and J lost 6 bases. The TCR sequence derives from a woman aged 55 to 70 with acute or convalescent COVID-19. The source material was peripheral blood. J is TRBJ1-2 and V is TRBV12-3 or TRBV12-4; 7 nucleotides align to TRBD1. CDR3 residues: CASSRQGNGYTF. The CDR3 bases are TGTGCCAGCAGTCGACAGGGTAATGGCTACACCTTC.